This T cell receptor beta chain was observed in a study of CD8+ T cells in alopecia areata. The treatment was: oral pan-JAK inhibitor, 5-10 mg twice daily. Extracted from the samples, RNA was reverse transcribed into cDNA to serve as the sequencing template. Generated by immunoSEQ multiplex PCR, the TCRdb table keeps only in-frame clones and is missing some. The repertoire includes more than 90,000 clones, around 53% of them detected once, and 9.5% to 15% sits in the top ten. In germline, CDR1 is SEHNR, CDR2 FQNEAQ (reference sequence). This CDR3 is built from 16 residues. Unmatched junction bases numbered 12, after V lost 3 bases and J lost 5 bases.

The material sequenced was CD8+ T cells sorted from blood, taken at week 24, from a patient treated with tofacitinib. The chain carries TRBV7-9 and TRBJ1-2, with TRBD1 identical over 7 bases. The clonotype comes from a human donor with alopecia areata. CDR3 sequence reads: CASSFGQAREGYGYTF. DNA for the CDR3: TGTGCCAGCAGCTTTGGACAGGCCCGAGAGGGGTATGGCTACACCTTC.